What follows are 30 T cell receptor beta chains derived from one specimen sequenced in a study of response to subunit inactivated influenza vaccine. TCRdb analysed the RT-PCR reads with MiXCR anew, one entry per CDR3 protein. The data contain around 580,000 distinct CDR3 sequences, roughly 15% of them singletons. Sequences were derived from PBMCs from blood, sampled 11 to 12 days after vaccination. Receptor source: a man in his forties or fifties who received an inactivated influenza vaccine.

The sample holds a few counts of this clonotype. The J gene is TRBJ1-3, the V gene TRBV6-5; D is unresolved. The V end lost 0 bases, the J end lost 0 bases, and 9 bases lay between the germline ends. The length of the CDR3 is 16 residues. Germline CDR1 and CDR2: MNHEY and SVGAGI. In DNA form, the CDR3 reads TGTGCCAGCAGTTACTCGAGTGTCACCTCTGGAAACACCATATATTTT. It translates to CASSYSSVTSGNTIYF.

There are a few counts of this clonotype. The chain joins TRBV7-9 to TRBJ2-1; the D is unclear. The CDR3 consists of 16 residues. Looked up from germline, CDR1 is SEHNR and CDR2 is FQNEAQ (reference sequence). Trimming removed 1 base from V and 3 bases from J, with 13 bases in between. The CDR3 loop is CASSLVAELRYNEQFF. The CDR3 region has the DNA TGTGCCAGCAGCTTAGTGGCGGAGTTACGCTACAATGAGCAGTTCTTC.

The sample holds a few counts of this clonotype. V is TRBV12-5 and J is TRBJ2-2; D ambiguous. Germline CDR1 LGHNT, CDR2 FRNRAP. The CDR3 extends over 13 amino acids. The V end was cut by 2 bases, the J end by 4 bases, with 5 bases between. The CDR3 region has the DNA TGTGCTAGTGGTTTGCCTTTCACCGGGGAGCTGTTTTTT. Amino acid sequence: CASGLPFTGELFF.

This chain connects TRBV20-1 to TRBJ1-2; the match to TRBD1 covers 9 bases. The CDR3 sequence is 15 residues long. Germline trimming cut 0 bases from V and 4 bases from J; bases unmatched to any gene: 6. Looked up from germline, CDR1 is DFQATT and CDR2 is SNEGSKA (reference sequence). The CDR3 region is CSAREYRGLLYGYTF. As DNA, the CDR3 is TGCAGTGCTAGAGAGTACAGGGGGCTCCTCTATGGCTACACCTTC.

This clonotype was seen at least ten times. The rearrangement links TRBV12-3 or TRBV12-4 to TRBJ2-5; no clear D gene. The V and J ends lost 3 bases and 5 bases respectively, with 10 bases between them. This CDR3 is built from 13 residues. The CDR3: CASSFANTETQYF. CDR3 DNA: TGTGCCAGCAGTTTCGCAAACACGGAGACCCAGTACTTC.

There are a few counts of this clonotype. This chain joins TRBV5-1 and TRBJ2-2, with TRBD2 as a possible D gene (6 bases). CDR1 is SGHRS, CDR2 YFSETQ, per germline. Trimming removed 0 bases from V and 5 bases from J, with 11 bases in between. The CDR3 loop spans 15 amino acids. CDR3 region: CASSLVEGSTGELFF. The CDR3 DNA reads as TGCGCCAGCAGCTTGGTGGAGGGGAGTACCGGGGAGCTGTTTTTT.

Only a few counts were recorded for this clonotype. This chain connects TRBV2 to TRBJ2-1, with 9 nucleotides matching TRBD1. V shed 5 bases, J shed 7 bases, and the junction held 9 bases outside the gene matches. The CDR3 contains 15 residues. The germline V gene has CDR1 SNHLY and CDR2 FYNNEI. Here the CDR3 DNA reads TGTGCCAGCAGTTCCCGACAGGGGGGGGTGAATGAGCAGTTCTTC. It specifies CASSSRQGGVNEQFF. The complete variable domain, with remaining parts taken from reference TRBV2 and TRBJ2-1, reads EPEVTQTPSHQVTQMGQEVILRCVPISNHLYFYWYRQILGQKVEFLVSFYNNEISEKSEIFDDQFSVERPDGSNFTLKIRSTKLEDSAMYFCASSSRQGGVNEQFFGPGTRLTVL.

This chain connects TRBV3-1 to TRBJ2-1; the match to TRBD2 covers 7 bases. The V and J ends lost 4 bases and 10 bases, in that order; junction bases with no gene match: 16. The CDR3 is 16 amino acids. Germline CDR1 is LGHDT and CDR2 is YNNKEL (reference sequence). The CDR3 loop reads CASSPYQRGAGGEQFF. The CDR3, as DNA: TGTGCCAGCAGCCCATACCAGCGGGGAGCAGGCGGGGAGCAGTTCTTC.

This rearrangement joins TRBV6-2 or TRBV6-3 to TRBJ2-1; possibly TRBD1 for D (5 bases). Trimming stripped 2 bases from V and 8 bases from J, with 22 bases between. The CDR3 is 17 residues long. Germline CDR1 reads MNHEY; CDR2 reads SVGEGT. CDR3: CASSYGSRRLPRDEQFF. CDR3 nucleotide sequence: TGTGCCAGCAGTTACGGTAGTCGACGCCTGCCCAGGGATGAGCAGTTCTTC.

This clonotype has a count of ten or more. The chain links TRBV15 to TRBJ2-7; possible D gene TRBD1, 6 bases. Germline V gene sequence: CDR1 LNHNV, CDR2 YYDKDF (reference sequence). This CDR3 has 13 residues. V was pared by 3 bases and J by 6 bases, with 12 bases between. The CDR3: CATSRKQGSEQYF. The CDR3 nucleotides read TGTGCCACCAGCAGGAAACAGGGTTCCGAGCAGTACTTC.

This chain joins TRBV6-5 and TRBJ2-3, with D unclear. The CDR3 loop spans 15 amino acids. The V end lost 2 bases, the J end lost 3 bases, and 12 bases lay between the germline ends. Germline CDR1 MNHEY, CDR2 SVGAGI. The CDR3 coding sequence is TGTGCCAGCAGTTACCAACTCACAAGTACAGATACGCAGTATTTT. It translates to CASSYQLTSTDTQYF.

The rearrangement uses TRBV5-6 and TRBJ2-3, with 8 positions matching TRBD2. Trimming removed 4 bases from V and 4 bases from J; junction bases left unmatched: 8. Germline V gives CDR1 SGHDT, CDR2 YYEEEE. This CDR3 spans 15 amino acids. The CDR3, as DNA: TGTGCCAGCAGCGCGGGGACTAGTGAGGCAGATACGCAGTATTTT. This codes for CASSAGTSEADTQYF.

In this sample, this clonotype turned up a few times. The CDR3 reads CASSPRTRLLAENSYNEQFF. The DNA for the CDR3 is TGTGCCAGCAGCCCTAGGACCCGTCTGCTAGCGGAGAACTCCTACAATGAGCAGTTCTTC. This chain uses TRBV7-8 with TRBJ2-1, with TRBD2 matching over 7 bases. Germline V gives CDR1 SGHVS, CDR2 FQNEAQ. The CDR3 contains 20 residues. J gave up 0 bases and V 5 bases, and 19 bases lay outside the gene matches.

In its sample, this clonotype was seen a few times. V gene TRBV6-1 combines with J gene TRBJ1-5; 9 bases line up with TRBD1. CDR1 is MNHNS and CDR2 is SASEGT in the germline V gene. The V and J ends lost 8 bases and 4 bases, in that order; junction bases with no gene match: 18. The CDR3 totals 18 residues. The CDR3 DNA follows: TGTGCCAGCGAATTGGACAGGGGACCACGGGACGGTAATCAGCCCCAGCATTTT. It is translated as CASELDRGPRDGNQPQHF.

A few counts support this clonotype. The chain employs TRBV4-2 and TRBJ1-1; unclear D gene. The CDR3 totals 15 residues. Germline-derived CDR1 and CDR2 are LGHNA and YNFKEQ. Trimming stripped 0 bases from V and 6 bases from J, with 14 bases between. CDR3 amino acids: CASSQDSGLVAEAFF. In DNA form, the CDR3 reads TGTGCCAGCAGCCAAGATAGCGGGCTAGTAGCTGAAGCTTTCTTT.

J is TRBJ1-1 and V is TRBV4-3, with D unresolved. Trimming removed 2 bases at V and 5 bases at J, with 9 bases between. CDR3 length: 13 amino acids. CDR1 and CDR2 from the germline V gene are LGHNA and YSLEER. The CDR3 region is CASSQIRETEAFF. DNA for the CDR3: TGCGCCAGCAGCCAAATAAGAGAAACTGAAGCTTTCTTT.

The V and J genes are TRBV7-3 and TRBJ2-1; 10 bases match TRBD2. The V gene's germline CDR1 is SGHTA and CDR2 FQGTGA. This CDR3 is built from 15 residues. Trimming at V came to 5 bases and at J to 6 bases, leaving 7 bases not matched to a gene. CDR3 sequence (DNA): TGTGCCAGCAGCCCTACTAGCGGGATGGCCAATGAGCAGTTCTTC. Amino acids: CASSPTSGMANEQFF.

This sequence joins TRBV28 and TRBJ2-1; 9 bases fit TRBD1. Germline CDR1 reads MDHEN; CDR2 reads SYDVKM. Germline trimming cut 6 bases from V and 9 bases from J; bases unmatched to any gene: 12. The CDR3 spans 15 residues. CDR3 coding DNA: TGTGCCAGCAGCCCTGGGGGACAGGGAGTCCCTGAGCAGTTCTTC. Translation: CASSPGGQGVPEQFF.

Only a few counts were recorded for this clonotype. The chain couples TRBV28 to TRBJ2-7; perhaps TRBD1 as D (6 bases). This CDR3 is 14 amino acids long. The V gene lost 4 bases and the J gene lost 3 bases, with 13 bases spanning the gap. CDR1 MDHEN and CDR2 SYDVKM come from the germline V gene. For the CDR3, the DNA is TGTGCCAGCAGTTCCGGGACACGGATCTACGAGCAGTACTTC. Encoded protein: CASSSGTRIYEQYF.

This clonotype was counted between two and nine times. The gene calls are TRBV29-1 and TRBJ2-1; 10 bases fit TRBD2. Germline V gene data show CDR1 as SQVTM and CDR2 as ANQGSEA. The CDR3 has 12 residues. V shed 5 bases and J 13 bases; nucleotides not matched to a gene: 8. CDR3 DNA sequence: TGCAGCGTTACGCCGGGACTAGCGCCACAGTTCTTC. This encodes CSVTPGLAPQFF.

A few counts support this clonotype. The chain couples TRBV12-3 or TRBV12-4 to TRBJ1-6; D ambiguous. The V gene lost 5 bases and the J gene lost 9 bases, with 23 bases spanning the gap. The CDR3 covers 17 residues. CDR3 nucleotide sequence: TGTGCCAGCAGTCCCCTGGAGGGATGGGGTGTCACTTCACCCCTCCACTTT. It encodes CASSPLEGWGVTSPLHF.

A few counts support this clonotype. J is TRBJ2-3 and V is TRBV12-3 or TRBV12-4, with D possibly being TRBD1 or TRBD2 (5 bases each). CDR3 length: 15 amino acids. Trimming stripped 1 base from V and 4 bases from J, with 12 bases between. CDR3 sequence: CASSLEGRVADTQYF. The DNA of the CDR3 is TGTGCCAGCAGTTTAGAGGGACGGGTTGCAGATACGCAGTATTTT.

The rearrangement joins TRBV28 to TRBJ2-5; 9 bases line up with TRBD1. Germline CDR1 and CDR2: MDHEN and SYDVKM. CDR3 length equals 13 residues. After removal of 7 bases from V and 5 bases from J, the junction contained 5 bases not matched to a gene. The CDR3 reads CASNRGRGETQYF. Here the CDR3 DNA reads TGTGCCAGCAACAGGGGGCGCGGTGAGACCCAGTACTTC. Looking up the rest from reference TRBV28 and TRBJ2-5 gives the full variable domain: DVKVTQSSRYLVKRTGEKVFLECVQDMDHENMFWYRQDPGLGLRLIYFSYDVKMKEKGDIPEGYSVSREKKERFSLILESASTNQTSMYLCASNRGRGETQYFGPGTRLLVL.

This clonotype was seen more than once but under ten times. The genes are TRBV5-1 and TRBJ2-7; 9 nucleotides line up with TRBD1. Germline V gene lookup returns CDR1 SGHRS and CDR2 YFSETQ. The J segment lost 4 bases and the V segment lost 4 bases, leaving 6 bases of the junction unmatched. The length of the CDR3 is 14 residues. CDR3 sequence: CASSPTGGNYEQYF. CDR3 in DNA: TGCGCCAGCAGCCCCACAGGGGGCAATTACGAGCAGTACTTC. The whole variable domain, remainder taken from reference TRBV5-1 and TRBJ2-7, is KAGVTQTPRYLIKTRGQQVTLSCSPISGHRSVSWYQQTPGQGLQFLFEYFSETQRNKGNFPGRFSGRQFSNSRSEMNVSTLELGDSALYLCASSPTGGNYEQYFGPGTRLTVT.

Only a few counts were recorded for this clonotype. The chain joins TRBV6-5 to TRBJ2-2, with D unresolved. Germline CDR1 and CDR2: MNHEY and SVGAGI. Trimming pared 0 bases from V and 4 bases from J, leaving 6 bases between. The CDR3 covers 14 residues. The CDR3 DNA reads TGTGCCAGCAGTTACTCCCGGTCCACCGGGGAGCTGTTTTTT. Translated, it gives CASSYSRSTGELFF.

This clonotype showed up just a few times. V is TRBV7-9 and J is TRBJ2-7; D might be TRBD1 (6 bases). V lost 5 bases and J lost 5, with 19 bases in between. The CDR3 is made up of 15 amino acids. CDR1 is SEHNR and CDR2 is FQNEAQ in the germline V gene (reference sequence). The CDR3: CASSETIRGTDEQYF. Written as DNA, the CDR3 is TGTGCCAGCAGCGAGACGATTAGGGGGACCGACGAGCAGTACTTC.

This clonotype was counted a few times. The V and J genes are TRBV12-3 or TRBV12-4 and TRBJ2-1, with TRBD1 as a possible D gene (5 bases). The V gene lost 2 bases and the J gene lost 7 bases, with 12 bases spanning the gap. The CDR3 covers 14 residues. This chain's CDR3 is CASSLRRALNEQFF. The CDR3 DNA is TGTGCCAGCAGTTTACGCAGGGCACTAAATGAGCAGTTCTTC.

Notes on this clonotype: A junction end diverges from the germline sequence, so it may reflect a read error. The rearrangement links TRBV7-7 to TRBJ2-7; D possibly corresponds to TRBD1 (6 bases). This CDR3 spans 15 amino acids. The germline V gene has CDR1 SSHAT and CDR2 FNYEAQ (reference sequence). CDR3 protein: CASSSGPGTSYEQYF. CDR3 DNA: TGTGCTAGCAGCTCCGGCCCGGGGACAAGCTACGAGCAGTACTTC. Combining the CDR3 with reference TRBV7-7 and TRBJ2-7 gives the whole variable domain GAGVSQSPRYKVTKRGQDVTLRCDPISSHATLYWYQQALGQGPEFLTYFNYEAQPDKSGLPSDRFSAERPEGSISTLTIQRTEQRDSAMYRCASSSGPGTSYEQYFGPGTRLTVT.

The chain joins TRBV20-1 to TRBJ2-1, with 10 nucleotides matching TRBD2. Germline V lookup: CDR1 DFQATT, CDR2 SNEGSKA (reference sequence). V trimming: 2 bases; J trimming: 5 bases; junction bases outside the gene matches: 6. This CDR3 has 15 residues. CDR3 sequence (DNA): TGCAGTGCTAGACTAGCGGGAGCCCGTAACAATGAGCAGTTCTTC. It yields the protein CSARLAGARNNEQFF.

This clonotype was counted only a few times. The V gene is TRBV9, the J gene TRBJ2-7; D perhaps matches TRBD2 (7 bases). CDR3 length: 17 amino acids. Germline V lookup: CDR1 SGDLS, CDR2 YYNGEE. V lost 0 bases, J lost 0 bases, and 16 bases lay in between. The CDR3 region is CASSVGGLGQLSYEQYF. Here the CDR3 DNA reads TGTGCCAGCAGCGTAGGAGGACTAGGACAGCTCTCCTACGAGCAGTACTTC. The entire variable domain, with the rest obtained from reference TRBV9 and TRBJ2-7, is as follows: DSGVTQTPKHLITATGQRVTLRCSPRSGDLSVYWYQQSLDQGLQFLIQYYNGEERAKGNILERFSAQQFPDLHSELNLSSLELGDSALYFCASSVGGLGQLSYEQYFGPGTRLTVT.